A single sample gave rise to the 10 T cell receptor beta chains below, sequenced in a study of blood T cell repertoires in COVID-19. The method was immunoSEQ multiplex PCR; TCRdb's version includes in-frame clones alone and lacks a portion of them. The sample includes some 45,000 clones, over 70% of them seen just once. Sample: peripheral blood. The receptors were gathered from a man between 65 and 85 years old with acute or convalescent COVID-19.

The rearrangement joins TRBV7-8 to TRBJ1-4, with 7 bases matching TRBD1. Germline CDR1 SGHVS, CDR2 FQNEAQ. With 9 bases clipped from V and 4 bases from J, the junction kept 14 bases outside the gene matches. This CDR3 is built from 16 residues. CDR3 amino acids: CASGTAHRGYNEKLFF. The CDR3 DNA follows: TGTGCCAGTGGGACAGCCCACCGAGGGTATAATGAAAAACTGTTTTTT.

The rearrangement uses TRBV5-1 and TRBJ1-1; D possibly corresponds to TRBD1 (6 bases). The CDR3 runs to 14 residues. Deletions cut 4 bases from V and 1 base from J, with 11 bases between. Looked up from germline, CDR1 is SGHRS and CDR2 is YFSETQ. The DNA for the CDR3 is TGCGCCAGCAGCCCGGGACACACGAACACTGAAGCTTTCTTT. Its translation: CASSPGHTNTEAFF.

J is TRBJ2-3 and V is TRBV7-2; a possible D gene is TRBD2 (7 bases). The CDR3 is 17 amino acids. Germline-derived CDR1 and CDR2 are SGHTA and FQGNSA. Trimming pared 0 bases from V and 3 bases from J, leaving 16 bases between. CDR3 nucleotide sequence: TGTGCCAGCAGCTTAGCGGGGTCCGGGGGGCAAACAGATACGCAGTATTTT. Protein: CASSLAGSGGQTDTQYF.

This clone was recorded only once. This chain connects TRBV19 to TRBJ1-4; TRBD1 matches at 7 bases. The germline V gene encodes CDR1 LNHDA and CDR2 SQIVND (reference sequence). After removal of 3 bases from V and 5 bases from J, the junction contained 6 bases not matched to a gene. CDR3 length equals 15 residues. CDR3 in DNA: TGTGCCAGTAGTATCGGACAGGTTGTGAATGAAAAACTGTTTTTT. Encoded protein: CASSIGQVVNEKLFF. The full variable domain, completed using reference TRBV19 and TRBJ1-4, is DGGITQSPKYLFRKEGQNVTLSCEQNLNHDAMYWYRQDPGQGLRLIYYSQIVNDFQKGDIAEGYSVSREKKESFPLTVTSAQKNPTAFYLCASSIGQVVNEKLFFGSGTQLSVL.

V and J are TRBV30 and TRBJ1-2; 8 bases agree with TRBD1. V was pared by 4 bases and J by 7 bases, with 11 bases of the junction left unmatched. The CDR3 runs to 14 residues. Germline V CDR1 and CDR2: GTSNPN, SVGIG (reference sequence). As DNA, the CDR3 is TGTGCCTGGACCGCGGACAGGGTAGCTGGTGGCTACACCTTC. It yields the protein CAWTADRVAGGYTF.

The gene calls are TRBV7-2 and TRBJ2-2, with D tentatively TRBD1 (6 bases). V lost 0 bases to trimming and J lost 6 bases, with 11 bases between them. The CDR3 runs to 15 residues. Germline V CDR1 and CDR2: SGHTA, FQGNSA. CDR3 sequence: CASSLAGAGSGELFF. The CDR3 region has the DNA TGTGCCAGCAGCTTAGCGGGGGCAGGGTCCGGGGAGCTGTTTTTT.

This chain joins TRBV15 and TRBJ1-3; D remains unclear. The CDR3 runs 14 residues. Per the germline V gene, CDR1 is LNHNV and CDR2 is YYDKDF (reference sequence). V shed 1 base and J shed 2 bases, with 6 bases lying between them. As DNA, the CDR3 is TGTGCCACCAGCAGAGCGGGGACTGGAAACACCATATATTTT. It is translated as CATSRAGTGNTIYF.

This chain joins TRBV5-6 and TRBJ1-5, with D hard to call. V was clipped by 0 bases and J by 3 bases, with 7 bases between them. CDR3 length: 14 amino acids. The germline gives CDR1 SGHDT, CDR2 YYEEEE. The CDR3 region has the DNA TGTGCCAGCAGCTTGGGGCAGATCAATCAGCCCCAGCATTTT. Its translation is CASSLGQINQPQHF.

As DNA, the CDR3 is TGTGCCAGCAGAGGGGGATCGGGTGGAAACACCATATATTTT. It is translated as CASRGGSGGNTIYF. This chain links TRBV5-5 with TRBJ1-3; D might be TRBD1 (6 bases). V was clipped by 5 bases and J by 3 bases, with 12 bases between them. The CDR3 is 14 amino acids. CDR1 and CDR2 from the germline V gene are SGHKS and YYEKEE (reference sequence).

The J gene is TRBJ1-1, the V gene TRBV7-3; 11 nucleotides align to TRBD1. The junction had 4 bases not matched to a gene; V was cut back by 3 bases and J by 7 bases. The CDR3 extends over 14 amino acids. Germline CDR1 and CDR2: SGHTA and FQGTGA. CDR3 loop: CASSFTGQGGEAFF. CDR3 nucleotide sequence: TGTGCCAGCAGCTTTACGGGACAGGGGGGTGAAGCTTTCTTT.